This T cell receptor (beta chain) originates from a study of control samples from healthy donors and cancer patients. The CDR3 extends over 13 amino acids. In germline, CDR1 is SGHAT, CDR2 FQNNGV. The ends were cut back, 1 base at V and 4 bases at J, with 7 bases in the middle. This clone has only one observation. Libraries were prepared by immunoSEQ multiplex PCR; TCRdb keeps only in-frame clonotypes and omits some of them. The data show tens of thousands of clones, around nine tenths seen once. The rearrangement links TRBV11-2 to TRBJ1-1, with D possibly being TRBD1 (5 bases). The source material was blood. The sequence was obtained from a man between 50 and 59 years old in good health. The CDR3 reads CASSLGQLTEAFF. The CDR3 DNA follows: TGTGCCAGCAGCTTAGGACAGCTCACTGAAGCTTTCTTT.